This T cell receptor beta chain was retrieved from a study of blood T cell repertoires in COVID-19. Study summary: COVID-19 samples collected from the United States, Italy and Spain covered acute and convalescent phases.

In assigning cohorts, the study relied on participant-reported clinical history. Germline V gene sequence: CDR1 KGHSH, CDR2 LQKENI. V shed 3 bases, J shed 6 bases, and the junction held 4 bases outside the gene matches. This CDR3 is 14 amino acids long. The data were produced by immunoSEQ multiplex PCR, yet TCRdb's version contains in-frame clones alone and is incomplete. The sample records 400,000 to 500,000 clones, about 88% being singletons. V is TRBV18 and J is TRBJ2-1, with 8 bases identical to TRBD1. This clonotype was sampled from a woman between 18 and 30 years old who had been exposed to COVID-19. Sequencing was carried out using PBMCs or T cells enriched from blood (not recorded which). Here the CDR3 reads CASSPGQARNEQFF. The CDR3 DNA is TGTGCCAGCTCACCGGGACAGGCCCGCAATGAGCAGTTCTTC.